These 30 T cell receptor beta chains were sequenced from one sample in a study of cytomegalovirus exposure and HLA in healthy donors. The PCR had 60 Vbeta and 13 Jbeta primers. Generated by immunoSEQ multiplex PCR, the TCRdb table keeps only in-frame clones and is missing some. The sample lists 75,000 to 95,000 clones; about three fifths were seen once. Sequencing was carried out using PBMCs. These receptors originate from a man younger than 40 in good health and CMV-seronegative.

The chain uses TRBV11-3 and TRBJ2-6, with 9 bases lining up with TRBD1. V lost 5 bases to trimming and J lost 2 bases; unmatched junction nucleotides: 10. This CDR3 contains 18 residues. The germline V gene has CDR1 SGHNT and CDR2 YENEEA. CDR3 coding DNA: TGTGCCAGCAGCCTGGGACAGGGAATCAGAACTGGGGCCAACGTCCTGACTTTC. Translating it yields CASSLGQGIRTGANVLTF.

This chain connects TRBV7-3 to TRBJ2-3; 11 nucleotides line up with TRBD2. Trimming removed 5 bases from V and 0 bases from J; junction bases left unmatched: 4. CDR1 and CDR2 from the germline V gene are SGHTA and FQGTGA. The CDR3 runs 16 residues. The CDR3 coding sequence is TGTGCCAGCAGCGGAACTAGCGGGAGTAGCACAGATACGCAGTATTTT. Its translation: CASSGTSGSSTDTQYF.

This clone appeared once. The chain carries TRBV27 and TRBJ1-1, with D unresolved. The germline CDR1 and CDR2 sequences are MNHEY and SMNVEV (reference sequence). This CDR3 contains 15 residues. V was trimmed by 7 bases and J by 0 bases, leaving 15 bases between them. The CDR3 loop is CASTQRAGLNTEAFF. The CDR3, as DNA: TGTGCCAGCACCCAAAGAGCAGGCCTGAACACTGAAGCTTTCTTT.

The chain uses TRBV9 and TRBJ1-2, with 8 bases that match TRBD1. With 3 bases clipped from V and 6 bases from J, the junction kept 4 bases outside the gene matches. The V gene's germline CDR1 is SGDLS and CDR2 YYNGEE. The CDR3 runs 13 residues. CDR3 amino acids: CASSADREHGYTF. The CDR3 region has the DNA TGTGCCAGCAGCGCGGACAGGGAACATGGCTACACCTTC. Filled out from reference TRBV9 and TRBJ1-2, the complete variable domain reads DSGVTQTPKHLITATGQRVTLRCSPRSGDLSVYWYQQSLDQGLQFLIQYYNGEERAKGNILERFSAQQFPDLHSELNLSSLELGDSALYFCASSADREHGYTFGSGTRLTVV.

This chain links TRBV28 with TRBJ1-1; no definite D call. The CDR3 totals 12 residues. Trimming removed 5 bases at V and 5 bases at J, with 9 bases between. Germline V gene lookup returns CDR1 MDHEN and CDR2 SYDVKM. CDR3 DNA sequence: TGTGCCAGCAGTCTGATCGGTACTGAAGCTTTCTTT. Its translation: CASSLIGTEAFF.

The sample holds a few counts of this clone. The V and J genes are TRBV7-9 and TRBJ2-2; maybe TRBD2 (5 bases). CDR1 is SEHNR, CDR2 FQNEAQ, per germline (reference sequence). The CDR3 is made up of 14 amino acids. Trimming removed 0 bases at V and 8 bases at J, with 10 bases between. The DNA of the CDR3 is TGTGCCAGCAGCTTAGCCGGGGAGTTTGGGGAGCTGTTTTTT. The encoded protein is CASSLAGEFGELFF.

DNA for the CDR3: TGCGCCAGCAGCCGCACCGGGACAGGGGGCAAGTCCTACAATGAGCAGTTCTTC. It encodes CASSRTGTGGKSYNEQFF. The V gene is TRBV4-1, the J gene TRBJ2-1; 12 bases line up with TRBD1. The CDR3 consists of 18 residues. V lost 4 bases, J lost 1 base, and 8 bases stayed unmatched. Germline loops: CDR1 MGHRA, CDR2 YSYEKL.

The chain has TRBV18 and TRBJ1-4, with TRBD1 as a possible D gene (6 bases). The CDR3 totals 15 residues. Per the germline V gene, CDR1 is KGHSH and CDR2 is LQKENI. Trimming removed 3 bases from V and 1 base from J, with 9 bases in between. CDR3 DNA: TGTGCCAGCTCACCCATAGGGGGAACTAATGAAAAACTGTTTTTT. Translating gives CASSPIGGTNEKLFF.

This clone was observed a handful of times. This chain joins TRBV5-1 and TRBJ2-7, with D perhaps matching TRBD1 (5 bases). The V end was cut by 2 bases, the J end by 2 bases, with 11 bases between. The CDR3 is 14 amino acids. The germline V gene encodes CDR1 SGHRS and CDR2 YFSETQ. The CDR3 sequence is CASSFGVGAYEQYF. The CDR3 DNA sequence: TGCGCCAGCAGCTTTGGGGTAGGGGCCTACGAGCAGTACTTC.

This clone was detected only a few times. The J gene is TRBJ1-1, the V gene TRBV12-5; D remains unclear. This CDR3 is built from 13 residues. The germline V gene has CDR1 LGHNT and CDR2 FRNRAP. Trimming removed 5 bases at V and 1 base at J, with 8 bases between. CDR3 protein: CASGGQANTEAFF. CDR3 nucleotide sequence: TGTGCTAGTGGTGGGCAGGCGAACACTGAAGCTTTCTTT.

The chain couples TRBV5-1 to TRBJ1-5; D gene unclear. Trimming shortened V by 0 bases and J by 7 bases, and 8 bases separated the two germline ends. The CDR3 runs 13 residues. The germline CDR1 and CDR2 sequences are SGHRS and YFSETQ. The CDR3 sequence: CASSLGADQPQHF. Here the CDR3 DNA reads TGCGCCAGCAGCTTGGGGGCAGACCAGCCCCAGCATTTT. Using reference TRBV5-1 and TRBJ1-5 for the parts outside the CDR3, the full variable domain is KAGVTQTPRYLIKTRGQQVTLSCSPISGHRSVSWYQQTPGQGLQFLFEYFSETQRNKGNFPGRFSGRQFSNSRSEMNVSTLELGDSALYLCASSLGADQPQHFGDGTRLSIL.

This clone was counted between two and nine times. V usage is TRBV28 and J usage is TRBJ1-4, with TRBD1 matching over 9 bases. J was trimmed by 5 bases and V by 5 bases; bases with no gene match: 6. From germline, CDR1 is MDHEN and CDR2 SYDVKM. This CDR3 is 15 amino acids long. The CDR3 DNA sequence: TGTGCCAGCAGTATACCGACAGGGGGAAATGAAAAACTGTTTTTT. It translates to CASSIPTGGNEKLFF.

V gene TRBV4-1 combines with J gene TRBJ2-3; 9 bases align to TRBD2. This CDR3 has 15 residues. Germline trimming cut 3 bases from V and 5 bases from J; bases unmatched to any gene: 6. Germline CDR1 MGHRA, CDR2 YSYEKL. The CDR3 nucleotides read TGCGCCAGCAGCCAGCCGGGACTAGCATTAGATACGCAGTATTTT. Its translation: CASSQPGLALDTQYF.

The CDR3 loop reads CASSSGGWGDTEAFF. DNA for the CDR3: TGTGCCAGCAGCTCAGGGGGGTGGGGGGACACTGAAGCTTTCTTT. The J gene is TRBJ1-1, the V gene TRBV7-9, with 7 bases lining up with TRBD1. Trimming at V came to 4 bases and at J to 3 bases, leaving 8 bases not matched to a gene. Germline CDR1 is SEHNR and CDR2 is FQNEAQ (reference sequence). The CDR3 is 15 residues long.

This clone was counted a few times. CDR3 bases: TGTGCCAGTAGTATAGGGGCTATTACCGGGGAGCTGTTTTTT. Translating gives CASSIGAITGELFF. The chain joins TRBV19 to TRBJ2-2; no clear D. In germline, CDR1 is LNHDA, CDR2 SQIVND (reference sequence). V was cut by 1 base and J by 5 bases, with 8 bases left in between. This CDR3 is built from 14 residues.

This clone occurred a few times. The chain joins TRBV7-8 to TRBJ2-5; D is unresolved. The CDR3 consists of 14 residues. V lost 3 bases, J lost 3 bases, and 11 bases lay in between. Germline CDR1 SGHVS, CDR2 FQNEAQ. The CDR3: CASSLEKVEETQYF. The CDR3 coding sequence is TGTGCCAGCAGCTTGGAGAAGGTTGAAGAGACCCAGTACTTC.

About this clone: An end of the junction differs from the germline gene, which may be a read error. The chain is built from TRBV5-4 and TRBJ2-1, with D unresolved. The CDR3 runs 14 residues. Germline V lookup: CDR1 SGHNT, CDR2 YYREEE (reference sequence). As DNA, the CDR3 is TGTGCCAGCAGCTTATCGGCCGATAGAACGGAGTTCCTCTTC. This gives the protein CASSLSADRTEFLF.

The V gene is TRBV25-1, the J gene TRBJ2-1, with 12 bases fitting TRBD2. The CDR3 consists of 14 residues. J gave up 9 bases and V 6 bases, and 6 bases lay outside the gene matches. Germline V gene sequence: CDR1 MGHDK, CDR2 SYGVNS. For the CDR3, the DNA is TGTGCCAGCAGGACTAGCGGGAGCCAGGGTGAGCAGTTCTTC. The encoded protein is CASRTSGSQGEQFF.

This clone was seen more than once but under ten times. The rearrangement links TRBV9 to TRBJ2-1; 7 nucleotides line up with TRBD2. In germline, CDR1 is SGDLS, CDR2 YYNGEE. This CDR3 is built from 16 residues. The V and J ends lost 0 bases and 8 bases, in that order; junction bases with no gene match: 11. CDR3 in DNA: TGTGCCAGCAGCGTAGCCGGGGTCGGCGGGAGATATGAGCAGTTCTTC. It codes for CASSVAGVGGRYEQFF.

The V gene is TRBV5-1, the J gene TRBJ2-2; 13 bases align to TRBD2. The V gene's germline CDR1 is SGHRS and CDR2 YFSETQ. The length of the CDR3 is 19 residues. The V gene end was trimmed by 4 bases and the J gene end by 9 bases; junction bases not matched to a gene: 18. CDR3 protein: CASSPGLAGRVGRNRELFF. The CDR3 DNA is TGCGCCAGCAGCCCGGGACTAGCGGGGAGAGTGGGAAGGAACCGGGAGCTGTTTTTT.

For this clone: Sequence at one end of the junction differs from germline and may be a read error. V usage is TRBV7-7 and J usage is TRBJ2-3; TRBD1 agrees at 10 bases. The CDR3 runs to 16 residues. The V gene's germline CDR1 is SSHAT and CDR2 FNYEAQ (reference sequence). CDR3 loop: CASSLGGQGPTDTQYF. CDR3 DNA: TGTGCTAGCAGCTTAGGGGGACAGGGGCCCACAGATACGCAGTATTTT. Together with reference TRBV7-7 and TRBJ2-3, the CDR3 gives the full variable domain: GAGVSQSPRYKVTKRGQDVTLRCDPISSHATLYWYQQALGQGPEFLTYFNYEAQPDKSGLPSDRFSAERPEGSISTLTIQRTEQRDSAMYRCASSLGGQGPTDTQYFGPGTRLTVL.

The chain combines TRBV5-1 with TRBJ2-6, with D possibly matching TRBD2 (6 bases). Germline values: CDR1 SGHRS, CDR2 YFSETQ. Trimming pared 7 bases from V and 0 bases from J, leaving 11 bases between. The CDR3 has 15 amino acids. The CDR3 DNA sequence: TGCGCCAGCCGTAGCGGAGTCTCTGGGGCCAACGTCCTGACTTTC. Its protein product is CASRSGVSGANVLTF. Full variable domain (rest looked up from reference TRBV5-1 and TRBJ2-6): KAGVTQTPRYLIKTRGQQVTLSCSPISGHRSVSWYQQTPGQGLQFLFEYFSETQRNKGNFPGRFSGRQFSNSRSEMNVSTLELGDSALYLCASRSGVSGANVLTFGAGSRLTVL.

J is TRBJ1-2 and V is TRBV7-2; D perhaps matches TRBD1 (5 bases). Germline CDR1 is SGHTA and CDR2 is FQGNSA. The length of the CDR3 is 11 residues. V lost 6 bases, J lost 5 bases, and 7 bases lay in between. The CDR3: CASSSGYGYTF. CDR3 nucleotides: TGTGCCAGCAGTTCAGGGTATGGCTACACCTTC.

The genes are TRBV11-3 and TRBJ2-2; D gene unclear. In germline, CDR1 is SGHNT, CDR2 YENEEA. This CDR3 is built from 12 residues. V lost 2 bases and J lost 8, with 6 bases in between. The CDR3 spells CASSLTRGELFF. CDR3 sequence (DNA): TGTGCCAGCAGCTTAACGAGAGGGGAGCTGTTTTTT.

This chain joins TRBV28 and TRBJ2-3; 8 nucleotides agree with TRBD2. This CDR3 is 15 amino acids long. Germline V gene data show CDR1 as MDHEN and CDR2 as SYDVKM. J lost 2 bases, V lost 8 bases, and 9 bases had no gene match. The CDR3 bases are TGTGCCAGCGGAGGAATAGCGGGAAACACAGATACGCAGTATTTT. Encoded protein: CASGGIAGNTDTQYF.

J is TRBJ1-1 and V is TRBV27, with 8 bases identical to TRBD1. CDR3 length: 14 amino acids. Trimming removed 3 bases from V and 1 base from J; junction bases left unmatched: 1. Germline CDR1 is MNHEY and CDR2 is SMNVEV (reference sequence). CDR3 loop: CASSFRGRNTEAFF. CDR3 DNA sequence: TGTGCCAGCAGTTTCAGGGGGCGGAACACTGAAGCTTTCTTT.

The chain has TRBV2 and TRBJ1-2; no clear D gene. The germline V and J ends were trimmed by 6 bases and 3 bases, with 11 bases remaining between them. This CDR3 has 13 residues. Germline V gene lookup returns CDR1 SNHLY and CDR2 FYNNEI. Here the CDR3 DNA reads TGTGCCAGCAGATATCACGAGGACTATGGCTACACCTTC. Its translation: CASRYHEDYGYTF.

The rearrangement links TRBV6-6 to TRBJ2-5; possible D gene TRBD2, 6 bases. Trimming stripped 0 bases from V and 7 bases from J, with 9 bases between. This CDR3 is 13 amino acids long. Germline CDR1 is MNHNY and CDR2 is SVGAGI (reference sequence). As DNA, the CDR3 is TGTGCCAGCAGTTACTCGGGAGGCGGGACCCAGTACTTC. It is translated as CASSYSGGGTQYF.

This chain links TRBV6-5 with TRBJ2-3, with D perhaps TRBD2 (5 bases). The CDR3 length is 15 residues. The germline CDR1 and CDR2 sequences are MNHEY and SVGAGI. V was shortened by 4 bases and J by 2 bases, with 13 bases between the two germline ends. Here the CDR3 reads CASSSGGSYTDTQYF. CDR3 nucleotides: TGTGCCAGCAGTTCGGGCGGGTCCTACACAGATACGCAGTATTTT.

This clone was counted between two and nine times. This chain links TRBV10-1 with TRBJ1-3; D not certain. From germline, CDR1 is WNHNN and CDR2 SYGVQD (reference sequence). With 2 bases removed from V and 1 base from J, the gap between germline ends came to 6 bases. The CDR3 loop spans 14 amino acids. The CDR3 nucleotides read TGCGCCAGCAGTGAGGCCAGATCTGGAAACACCATATATTTT. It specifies CASSEARSGNTIYF.